One TCR beta chain is described in this entry. These data originate in a study of blood T cell repertoires in COVID-19. Across the whole study: Acute and convalescent COVID-19 specimens originated in the United States, Italy and Spain. PBMCs, B-cell-depleted T cells, or T cells were the source of the cDNA or gDNA that made up the material.

Study processing details: Quantification of nucleated cells was approximated via reference gene primer amplification. Profiled with immunoSEQ multiplex PCR; TCRdb holds only in-frame clones, not every one. From that table come the V and J calls and clone size; the DNA was used to work out D and trimming. The table lists about 160,000 clones, 81% of them singletons. This receptor was taken from a man aged 60 to 69 with active or convalescent COVID-19. The sequenced sample was peripheral blood.

The CDR3 DNA reads as TGTGCCAGTAGTACATACAGGGTCAACTATGGCTACACCTTC. Translating gives CASSTYRVNYGYTF. J is TRBJ1-2 and V is TRBV19; the D gene is possibly TRBD1 (6 bases). CDR1 LNHDA and CDR2 SQIVND come from the germline V gene (reference sequence). The CDR3 loop spans 14 amino acids. The V end lost 4 bases, the J end lost 2 bases, and 11 bases lay between the germline ends.